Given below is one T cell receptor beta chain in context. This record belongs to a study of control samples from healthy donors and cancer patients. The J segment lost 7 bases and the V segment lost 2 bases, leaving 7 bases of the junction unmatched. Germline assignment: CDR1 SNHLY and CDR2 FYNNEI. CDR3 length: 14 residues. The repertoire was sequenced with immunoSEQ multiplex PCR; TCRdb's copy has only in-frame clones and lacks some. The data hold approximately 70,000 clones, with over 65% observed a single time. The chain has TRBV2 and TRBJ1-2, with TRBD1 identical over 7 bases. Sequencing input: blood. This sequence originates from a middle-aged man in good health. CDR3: CASSETTGKSGYTF. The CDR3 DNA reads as TGTGCCAGCAGTGAAACGACAGGGAAATCTGGCTACACCTTC. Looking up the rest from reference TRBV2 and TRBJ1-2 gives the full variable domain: EPEVTQTPSHQVTQMGQEVILRCVPISNHLYFYWYRQILGQKVEFLVSFYNNEISEKSEIFDDQFSVERPDGSNFTLKIRSTKLEDSAMYFCASSETTGKSGYTFGSGTRLTVV.